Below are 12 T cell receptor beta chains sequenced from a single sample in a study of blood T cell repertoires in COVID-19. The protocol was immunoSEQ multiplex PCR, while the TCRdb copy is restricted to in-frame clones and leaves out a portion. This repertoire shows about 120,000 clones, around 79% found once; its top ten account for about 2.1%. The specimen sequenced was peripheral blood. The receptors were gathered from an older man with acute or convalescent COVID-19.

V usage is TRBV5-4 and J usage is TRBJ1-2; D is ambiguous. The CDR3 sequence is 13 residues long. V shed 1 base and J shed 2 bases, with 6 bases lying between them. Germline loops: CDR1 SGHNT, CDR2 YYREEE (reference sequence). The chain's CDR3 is CASSLLANYGYTF. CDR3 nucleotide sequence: TGTGCCAGCAGCTTGTTGGCAAACTATGGCTACACCTTC.

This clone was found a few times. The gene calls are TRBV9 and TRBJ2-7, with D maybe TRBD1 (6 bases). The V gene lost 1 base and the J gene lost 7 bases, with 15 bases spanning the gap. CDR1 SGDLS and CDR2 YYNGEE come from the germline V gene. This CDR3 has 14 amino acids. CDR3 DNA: TGTGCCAGCAGCGTAACAGGGTTTAGTCCGGAGCAGTACTTC. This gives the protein CASSVTGFSPEQYF.

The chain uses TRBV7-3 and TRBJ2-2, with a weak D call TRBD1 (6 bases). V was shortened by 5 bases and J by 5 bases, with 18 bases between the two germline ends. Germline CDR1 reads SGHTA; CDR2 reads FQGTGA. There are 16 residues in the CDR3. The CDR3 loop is CASSPSDRRRTGELFF. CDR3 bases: TGTGCCAGCAGCCCCTCGGACAGACGCCGGACCGGGGAGCTGTTTTTT. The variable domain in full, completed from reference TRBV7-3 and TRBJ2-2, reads GAGVSQTPSNKVTEKGKYVELRCDPISGHTALYWYRQSLGQGPEFLIYFQGTGAADDSGLPNDRFFAVRPEGSVSTLKIQRTERGDSAVYLCASSPSDRRRTGELFFGEGSRLTVL.

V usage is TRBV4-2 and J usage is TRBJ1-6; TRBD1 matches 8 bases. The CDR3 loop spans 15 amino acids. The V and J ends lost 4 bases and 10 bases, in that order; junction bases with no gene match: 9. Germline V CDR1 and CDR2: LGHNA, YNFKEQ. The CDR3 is CASSLPGQGGSPLHF. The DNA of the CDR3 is TGTGCCAGCAGCCTCCCCGGACAGGGAGGCTCACCCCTCCACTTT.

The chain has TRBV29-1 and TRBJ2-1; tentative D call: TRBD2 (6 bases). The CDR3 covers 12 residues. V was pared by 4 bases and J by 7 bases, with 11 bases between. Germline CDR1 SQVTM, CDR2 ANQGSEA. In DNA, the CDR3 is TGCAGCGTTGTAAGGGCGGGGAATGAGCAGTTCTTC. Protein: CSVVRAGNEQFF.

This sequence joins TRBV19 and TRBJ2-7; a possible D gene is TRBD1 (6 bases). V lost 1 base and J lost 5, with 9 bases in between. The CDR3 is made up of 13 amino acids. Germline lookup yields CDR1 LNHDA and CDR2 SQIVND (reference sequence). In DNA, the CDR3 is TGTGCCAGTAGTATAGGTAACAGGGACGAGCAGTACTTC. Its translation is CASSIGNRDEQYF.

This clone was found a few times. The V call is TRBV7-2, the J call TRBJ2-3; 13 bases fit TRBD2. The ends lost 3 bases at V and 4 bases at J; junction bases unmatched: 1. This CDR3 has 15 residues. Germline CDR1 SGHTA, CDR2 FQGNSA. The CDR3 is CASSLGLAGSDTQYF. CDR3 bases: TGTGCCAGCAGCTTGGGACTAGCGGGGTCAGATACGCAGTATTTT.

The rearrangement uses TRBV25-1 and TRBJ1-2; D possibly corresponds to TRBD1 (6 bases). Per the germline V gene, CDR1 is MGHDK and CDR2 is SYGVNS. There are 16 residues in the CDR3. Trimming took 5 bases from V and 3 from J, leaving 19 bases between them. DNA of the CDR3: TGTGCCAGCAGTCCCAAAGTGGGGGGGGCTTACTATGGCTACACCTTC. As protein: CASSPKVGGAYYGYTF.

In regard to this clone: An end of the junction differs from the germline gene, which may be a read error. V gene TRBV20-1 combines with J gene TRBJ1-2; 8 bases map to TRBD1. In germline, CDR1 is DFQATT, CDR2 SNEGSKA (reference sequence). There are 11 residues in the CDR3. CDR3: CSAWTGPSNAF. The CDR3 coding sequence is TGCAGTGCTTGGACAGGGCCCTCTAACGCCTTC.

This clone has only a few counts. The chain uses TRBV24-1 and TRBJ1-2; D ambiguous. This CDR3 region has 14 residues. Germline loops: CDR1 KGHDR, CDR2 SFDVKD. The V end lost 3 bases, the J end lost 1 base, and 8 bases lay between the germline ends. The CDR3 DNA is TGTGCCACCAGTGATACGACACGTAACTATGGCTACACCTTC. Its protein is CATSDTTRNYGYTF.

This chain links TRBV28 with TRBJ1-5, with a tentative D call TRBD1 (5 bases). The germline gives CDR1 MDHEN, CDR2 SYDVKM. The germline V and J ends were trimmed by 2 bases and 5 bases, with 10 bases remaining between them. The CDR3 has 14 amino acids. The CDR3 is CASSLSLGHQPQHF. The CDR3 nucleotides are TGTGCCAGCAGTTTAAGCTTGGGGCATCAGCCCCAGCATTTT. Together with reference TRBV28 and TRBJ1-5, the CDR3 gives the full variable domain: DVKVTQSSRYLVKRTGEKVFLECVQDMDHENMFWYRQDPGLGLRLIYFSYDVKMKEKGDIPEGYSVSREKKERFSLILESASTNQTSMYLCASSLSLGHQPQHFGDGTRLSIL.

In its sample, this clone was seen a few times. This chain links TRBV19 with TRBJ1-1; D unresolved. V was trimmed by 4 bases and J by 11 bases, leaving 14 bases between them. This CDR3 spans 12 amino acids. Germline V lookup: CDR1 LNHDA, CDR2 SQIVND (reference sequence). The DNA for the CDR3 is TGTGCCAGTAGTAATGACCGGGTTCGGGCTTTCTTT. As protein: CASSNDRVRAFF.